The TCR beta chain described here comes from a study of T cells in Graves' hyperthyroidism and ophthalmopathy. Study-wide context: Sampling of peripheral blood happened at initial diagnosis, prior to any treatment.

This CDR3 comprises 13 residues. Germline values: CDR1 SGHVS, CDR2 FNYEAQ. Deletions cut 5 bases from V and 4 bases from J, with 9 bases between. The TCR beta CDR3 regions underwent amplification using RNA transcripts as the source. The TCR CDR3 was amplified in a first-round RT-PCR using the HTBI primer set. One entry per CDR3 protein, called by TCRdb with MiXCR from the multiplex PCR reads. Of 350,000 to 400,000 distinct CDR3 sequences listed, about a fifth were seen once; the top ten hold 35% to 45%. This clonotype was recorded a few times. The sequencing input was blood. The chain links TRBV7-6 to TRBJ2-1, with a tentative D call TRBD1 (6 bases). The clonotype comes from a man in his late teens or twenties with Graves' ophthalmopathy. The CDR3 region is CASSPGQYNEQFF. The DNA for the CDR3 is TGTGCCAGCAGCCCAGGACAGTACAATGAGCAGTTCTTC.